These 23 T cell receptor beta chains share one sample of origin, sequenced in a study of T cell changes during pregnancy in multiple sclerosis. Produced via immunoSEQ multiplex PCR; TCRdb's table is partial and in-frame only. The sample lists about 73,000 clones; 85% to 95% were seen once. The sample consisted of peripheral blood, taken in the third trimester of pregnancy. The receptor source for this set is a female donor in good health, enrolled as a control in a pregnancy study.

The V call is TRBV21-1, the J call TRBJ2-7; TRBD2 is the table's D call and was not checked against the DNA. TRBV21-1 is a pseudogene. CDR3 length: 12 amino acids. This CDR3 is CASSKSSEFKYF. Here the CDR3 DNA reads TGTGCCAGCAGCAAAAGCTCGGAGTTCAAGTACTTC.

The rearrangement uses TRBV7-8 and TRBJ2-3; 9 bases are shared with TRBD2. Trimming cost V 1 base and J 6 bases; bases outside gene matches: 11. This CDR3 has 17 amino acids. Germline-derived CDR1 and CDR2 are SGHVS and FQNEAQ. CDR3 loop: CASSLGLLAGGGDTQYF. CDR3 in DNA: TGTGCCAGCAGCTTAGGGTTACTAGCGGGTGGTGGGGATACGCAGTATTTT.

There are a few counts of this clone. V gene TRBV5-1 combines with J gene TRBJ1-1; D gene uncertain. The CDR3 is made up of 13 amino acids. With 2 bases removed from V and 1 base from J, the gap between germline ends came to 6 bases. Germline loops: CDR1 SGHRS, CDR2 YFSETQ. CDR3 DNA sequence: TGCGCCAGCAGCTTCAACAGGAACACTGAAGCTTTCTTT. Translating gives CASSFNRNTEAFF. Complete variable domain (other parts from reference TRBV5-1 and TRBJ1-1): KAGVTQTPRYLIKTRGQQVTLSCSPISGHRSVSWYQQTPGQGLQFLFEYFSETQRNKGNFPGRFSGRQFSNSRSEMNVSTLELGDSALYLCASSFNRNTEAFFGQGTRLTVV.

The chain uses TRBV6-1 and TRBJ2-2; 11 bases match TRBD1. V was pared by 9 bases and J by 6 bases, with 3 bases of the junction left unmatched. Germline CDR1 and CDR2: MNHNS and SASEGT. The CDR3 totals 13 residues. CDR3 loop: CARGQGDAGELFF. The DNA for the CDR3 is TGTGCCAGGGGACAGGGGGATGCCGGGGAGCTGTTTTTT.

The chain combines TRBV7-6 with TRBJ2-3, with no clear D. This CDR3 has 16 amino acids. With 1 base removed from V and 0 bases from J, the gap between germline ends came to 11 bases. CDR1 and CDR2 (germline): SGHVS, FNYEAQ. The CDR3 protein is CASSLDPVGSTDTQYF. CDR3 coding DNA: TGTGCCAGCAGCTTAGATCCCGTCGGGAGCACAGATACGCAGTATTTT.

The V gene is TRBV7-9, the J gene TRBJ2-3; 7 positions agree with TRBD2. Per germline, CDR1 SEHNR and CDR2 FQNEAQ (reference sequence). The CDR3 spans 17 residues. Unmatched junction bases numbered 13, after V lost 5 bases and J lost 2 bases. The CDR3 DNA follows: TGTGCCAGCAGCCGTCCCACAGGAGCGGGAATCACAGATACGCAGTATTTT. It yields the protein CASSRPTGAGITDTQYF.

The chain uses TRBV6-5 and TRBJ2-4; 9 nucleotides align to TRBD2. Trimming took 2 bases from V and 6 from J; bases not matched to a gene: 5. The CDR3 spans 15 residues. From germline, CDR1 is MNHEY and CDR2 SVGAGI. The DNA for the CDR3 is TGTGCCAGCAGTTACGGTCTAGCGGGATCAAACATTCAGTACTTC. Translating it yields CASSYGLAGSNIQYF.

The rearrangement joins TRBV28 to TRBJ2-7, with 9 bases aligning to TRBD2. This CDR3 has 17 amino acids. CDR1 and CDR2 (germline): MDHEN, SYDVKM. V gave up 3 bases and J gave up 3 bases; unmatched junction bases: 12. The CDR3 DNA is TGTGCCAGCAGTTTCCCCCGGAGCGGGAGGACATACTACGAGCAGTACTTC. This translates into CASSFPRSGRTYYEQYF.

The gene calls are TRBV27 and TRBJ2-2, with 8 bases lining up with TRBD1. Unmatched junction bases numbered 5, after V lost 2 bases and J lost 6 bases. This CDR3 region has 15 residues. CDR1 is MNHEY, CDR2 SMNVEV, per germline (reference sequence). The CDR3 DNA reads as TGTGCCAGCAGTTTACAGGGGGCCCTCCCCGGGGAGCTGTTTTTT. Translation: CASSLQGALPGELFF.

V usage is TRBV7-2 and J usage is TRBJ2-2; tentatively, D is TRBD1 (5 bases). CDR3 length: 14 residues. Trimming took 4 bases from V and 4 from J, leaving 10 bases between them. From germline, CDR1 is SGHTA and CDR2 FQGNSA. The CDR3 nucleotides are TGTGCCAGCAGCTCACGACAGTTCACCGGGGAGCTGTTTTTT. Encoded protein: CASSSRQFTGELFF.

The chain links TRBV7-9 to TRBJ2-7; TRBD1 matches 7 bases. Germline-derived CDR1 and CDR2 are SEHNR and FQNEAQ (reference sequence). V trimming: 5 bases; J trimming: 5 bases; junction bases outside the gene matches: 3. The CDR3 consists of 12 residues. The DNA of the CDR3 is TGTGCCAGCAGCGCTACAGGGGACGAGCAGTACTTC. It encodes CASSATGDEQYF.

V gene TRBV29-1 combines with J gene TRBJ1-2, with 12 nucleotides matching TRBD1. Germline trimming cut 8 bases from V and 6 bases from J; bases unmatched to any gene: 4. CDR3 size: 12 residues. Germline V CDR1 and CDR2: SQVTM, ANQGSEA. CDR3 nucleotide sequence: TGCAGCTGGGGACAGGGGGCGGATGGCTACACCTTC. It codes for CSWGQGADGYTF.

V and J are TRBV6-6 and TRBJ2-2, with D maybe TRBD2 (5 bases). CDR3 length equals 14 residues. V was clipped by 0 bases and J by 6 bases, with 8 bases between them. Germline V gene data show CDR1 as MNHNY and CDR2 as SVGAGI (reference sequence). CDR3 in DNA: TGTGCCAGCAGTTACTCGAGGGAATCCGGGGAGCTGTTTTTT. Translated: CASSYSRESGELFF.

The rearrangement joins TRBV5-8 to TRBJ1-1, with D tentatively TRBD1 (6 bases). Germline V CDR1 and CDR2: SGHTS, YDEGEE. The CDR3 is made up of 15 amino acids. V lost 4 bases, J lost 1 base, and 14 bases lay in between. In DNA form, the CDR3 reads TGTGCCAGCAGCCGGTGGGGGCAGACGAACACTGAAGCTTTCTTT. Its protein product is CASSRWGQTNTEAFF.

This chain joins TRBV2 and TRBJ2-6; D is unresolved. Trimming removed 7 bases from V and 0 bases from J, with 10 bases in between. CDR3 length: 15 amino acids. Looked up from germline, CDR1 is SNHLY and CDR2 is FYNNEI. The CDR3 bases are TGTGCCAGCAACTTCGAAGACTCTGGGGCCAACGTCCTGACTTTC. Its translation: CASNFEDSGANVLTF.

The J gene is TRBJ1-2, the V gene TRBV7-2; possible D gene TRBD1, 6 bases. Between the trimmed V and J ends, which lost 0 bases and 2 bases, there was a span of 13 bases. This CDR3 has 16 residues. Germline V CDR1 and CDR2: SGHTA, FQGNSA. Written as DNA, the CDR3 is TGTGCCAGCAGCTTAGCCAGCGGACAGATAAACTATGGCTACACCTTC. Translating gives CASSLASGQINYGYTF.

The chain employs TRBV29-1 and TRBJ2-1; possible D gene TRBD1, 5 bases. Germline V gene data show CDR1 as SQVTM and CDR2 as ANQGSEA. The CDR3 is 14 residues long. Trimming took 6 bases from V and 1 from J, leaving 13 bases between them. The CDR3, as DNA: TGCAGCGTAAGGGCCAGGGCGTCCTACAATGAGCAGTTCTTC. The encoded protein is CSVRARASYNEQFF.

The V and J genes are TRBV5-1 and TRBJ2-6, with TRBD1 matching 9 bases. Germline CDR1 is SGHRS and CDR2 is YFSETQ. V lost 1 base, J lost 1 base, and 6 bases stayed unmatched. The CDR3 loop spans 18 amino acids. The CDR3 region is CASSLSGTGFSGANVLTF. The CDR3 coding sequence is TGCGCCAGCAGCTTGAGTGGGACAGGGTTTTCTGGGGCCAACGTCCTGACTTTC. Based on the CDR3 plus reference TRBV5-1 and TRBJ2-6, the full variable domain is KAGVTQTPRYLIKTRGQQVTLSCSPISGHRSVSWYQQTPGQGLQFLFEYFSETQRNKGNFPGRFSGRQFSNSRSEMNVSTLELGDSALYLCASSLSGTGFSGANVLTFGAGSRLTVL.

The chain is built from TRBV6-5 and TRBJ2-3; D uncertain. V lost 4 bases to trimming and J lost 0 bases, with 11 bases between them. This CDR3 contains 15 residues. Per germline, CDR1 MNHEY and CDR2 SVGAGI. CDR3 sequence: CASSFLGASTDTQYF. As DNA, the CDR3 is TGTGCCAGCAGTTTCCTCGGAGCTAGCACAGATACGCAGTATTTT.

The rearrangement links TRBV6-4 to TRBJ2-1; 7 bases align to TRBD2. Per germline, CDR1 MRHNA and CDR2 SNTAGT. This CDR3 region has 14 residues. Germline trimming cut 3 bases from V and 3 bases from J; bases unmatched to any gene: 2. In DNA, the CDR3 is TGTGCCAGCAGTGAAGGACTAGACTACAATGAGCAGTTCTTC. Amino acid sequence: CASSEGLDYNEQFF.

CDR3 residues: CASSGAANEQFF. The CDR3 DNA is TGTGCCAGCAGTGGGGCCGCCAATGAGCAGTTCTTC. V is TRBV5-5 and J is TRBJ2-1; D is possibly TRBD1 (5 bases). V was pared by 5 bases and J by 6 bases, with 9 bases between. The CDR3 spans 12 residues. Germline loops: CDR1 SGHKS, CDR2 YYEKEE (reference sequence).

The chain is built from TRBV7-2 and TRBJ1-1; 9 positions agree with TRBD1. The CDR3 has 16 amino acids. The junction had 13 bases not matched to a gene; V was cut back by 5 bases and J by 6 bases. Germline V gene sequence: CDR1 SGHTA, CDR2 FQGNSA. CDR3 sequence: CASSRGQGSKRSEAFF. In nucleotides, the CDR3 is TGTGCCAGCAGCCGGGGACAGGGATCTAAAAGGTCTGAAGCTTTCTTT.

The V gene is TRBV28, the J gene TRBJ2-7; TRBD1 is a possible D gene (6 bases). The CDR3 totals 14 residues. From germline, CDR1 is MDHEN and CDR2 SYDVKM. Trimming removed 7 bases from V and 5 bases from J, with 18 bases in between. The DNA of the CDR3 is TGTGCCAGCACAGTACAGGGATCCCCCGACGAGCAGTACTTC. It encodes CASTVQGSPDEQYF.